A single sample is the source of the 8 T cell receptor beta chains below, sequenced in a study of blood T cell repertoires in COVID-19. Produced via immunoSEQ multiplex PCR; TCRdb's table is partial and in-frame only. The sample lists 310,000 or so clones; around 87% were seen once. Sequences were obtained from peripheral blood. These receptors were obtained from a man in his 70s with acute or convalescent COVID-19.

This clone was detected only once. The chain uses TRBV27 and TRBJ2-5, with 8 bases that match TRBD2. CDR3 length: 13 amino acids. The V gene's germline CDR1 is MNHEY and CDR2 SMNVEV (reference sequence). The V segment lost 3 bases and the J segment 4 bases; nucleotides outside the gene matches: 1. Here the CDR3 DNA reads TGTGCCAGCAGTTTCGCGGGAGGAGAGACCCAGTACTTC. This encodes CASSFAGGETQYF.

This clone showed up just a few times. This sequence joins TRBV19 and TRBJ1-1, with a tentative D call TRBD1 (6 bases). Germline V gene lookup returns CDR1 LNHDA and CDR2 SQIVND (reference sequence). V shed 4 bases and J shed 7 bases, with 16 bases lying between them. CDR3 length equals 14 residues. In DNA form, the CDR3 reads TGTGCCAGTAGTAAAACAGGGTTGTTCATTGAAGCTTTCTTT. Translation: CASSKTGLFIEAFF.

This rearrangement joins TRBV6-5 to TRBJ2-7; D is perhaps TRBD1 (6 bases). This CDR3 has 14 amino acids. Germline V CDR1 and CDR2: MNHEY, SVGAGI. V gave up 6 bases and J gave up 3 bases, with 15 bases separating them. The CDR3: CASSSSDSGYEQYF. CDR3 coding DNA: TGTGCCAGCAGCTCCTCGGACAGCGGCTACGAGCAGTACTTC.

The CDR3 region has the DNA TGTGCCAGCAGAGAAGCGGGCCGCCCGATTTCACCCCTCCACTTT. Translation gives CASREAGRPISPLHF. This sequence joins TRBV28 and TRBJ1-6; D ambiguous. This CDR3 is built from 15 residues. V dropped 6 bases and J dropped 9 bases, with 18 bases sitting between them. Germline V gene data show CDR1 as MDHEN and CDR2 as SYDVKM.

V is TRBV2 and J is TRBJ2-7; D is ambiguous. With 4 bases removed from V and 3 bases from J, the gap between germline ends came to 4 bases. The CDR3 has 11 amino acids. Germline V gives CDR1 SNHLY, CDR2 FYNNEI. The CDR3 nucleotides read TGTGCCAGCAGTGCCTACTACGAGCAGTACTTC. This sequence encodes CASSAYYEQYF.

The V gene is TRBV5-6, the J gene TRBJ2-7, with D possibly TRBD1 on 5 matching bases. The CDR3 length is 14 residues. V shed 1 base and J shed 3 bases, with 11 bases lying between them. The germline gives CDR1 SGHDT, CDR2 YYEEEE. DNA for the CDR3: TGTGCCAGCAGCTTGCAGGGTCAAATCTACGAGCAGTACTTC. Its protein is CASSLQGQIYEQYF.

This clone was counted once. V is TRBV2 and J is TRBJ2-5; D is ambiguous. The CDR3 spans 12 residues. Per germline, CDR1 SNHLY and CDR2 FYNNEI. The V and J ends lost 3 bases and 4 bases respectively, with 6 bases between them. The CDR3 DNA is TGTGCCAGCAGTGACGGTTCAGAGACCCAGTACTTC. Protein sequence: CASSDGSETQYF.

This clone has only one observation. The V gene is TRBV7-2, the J gene TRBJ2-3; D is ambiguous. V shed 5 bases and J shed 7 bases, with 7 bases lying between them. Per the germline V gene, CDR1 is SGHTA and CDR2 is FQGNSA. The CDR3 loop spans 11 amino acids. DNA of the CDR3: TGTGCCAGCAGCCCCAGAAATACGCAGTATTTT. Its translation is CASSPRNTQYF.